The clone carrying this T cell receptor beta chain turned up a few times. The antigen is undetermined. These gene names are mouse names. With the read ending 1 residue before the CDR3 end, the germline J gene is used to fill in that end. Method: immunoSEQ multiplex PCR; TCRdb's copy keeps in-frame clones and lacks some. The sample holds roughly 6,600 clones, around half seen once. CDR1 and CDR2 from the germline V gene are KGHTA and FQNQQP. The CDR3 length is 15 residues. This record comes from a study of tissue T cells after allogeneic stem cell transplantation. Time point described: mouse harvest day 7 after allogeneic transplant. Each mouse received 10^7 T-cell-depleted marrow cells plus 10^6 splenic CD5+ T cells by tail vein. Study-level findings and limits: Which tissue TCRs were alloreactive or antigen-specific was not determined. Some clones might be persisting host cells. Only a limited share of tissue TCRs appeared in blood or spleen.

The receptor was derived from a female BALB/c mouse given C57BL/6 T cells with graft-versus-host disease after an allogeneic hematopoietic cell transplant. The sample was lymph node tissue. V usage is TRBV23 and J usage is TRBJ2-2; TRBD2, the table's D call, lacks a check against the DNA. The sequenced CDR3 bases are TGCTCCAGCAGTCCGACTGGGGGGGGCACCGGGCAGCTCTAC. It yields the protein CSSSPTGGGTGQLY. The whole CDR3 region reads CSSSPTGGGTGQLYF.